This TCR beta chain was identified during a study of T-cell memory formation after mild COVID-19. TCRdb re-analysed the 5' RACE reads in MiXCR, keeping a single row per CDR3 protein. The table has fewer than 550,000 distinct CDR3 sequences, 20% seen once. Germline V gives CDR1 SGHTA, CDR2 FQGNSA. The CDR3 is made up of 15 amino acids. Germline trimming cut 5 bases from V and 2 bases from J; bases unmatched to any gene: 4. The clonotype was recovered from an adult woman who had mild COVID-19 (a few samples of this study predate the infection). Cell type and time point are not known. This chain joins TRBV7-2 and TRBJ2-1, with 9 bases matching TRBD1. Sequencing input: PBMCs or a T cell subset sorted from them (not recorded which). The CDR3 DNA is TGTGCCAGCAGCGCACAGGGGGCGACCTACAATGAGCAGTTCTTC. Translating gives CASSAQGATYNEQFF.